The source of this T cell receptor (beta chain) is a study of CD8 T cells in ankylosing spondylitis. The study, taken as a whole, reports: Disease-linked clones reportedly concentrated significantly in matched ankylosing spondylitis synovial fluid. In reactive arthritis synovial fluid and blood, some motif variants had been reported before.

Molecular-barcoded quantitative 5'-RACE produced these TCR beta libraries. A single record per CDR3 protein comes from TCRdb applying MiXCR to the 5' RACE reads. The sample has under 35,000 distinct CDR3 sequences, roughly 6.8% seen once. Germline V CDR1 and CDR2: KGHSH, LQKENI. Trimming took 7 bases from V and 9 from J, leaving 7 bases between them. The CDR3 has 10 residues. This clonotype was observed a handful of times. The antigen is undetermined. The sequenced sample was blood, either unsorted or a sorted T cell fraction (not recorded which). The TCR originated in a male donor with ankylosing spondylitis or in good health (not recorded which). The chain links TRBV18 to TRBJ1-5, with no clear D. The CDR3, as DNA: TGTGCCAGCTTATGTCGGCCCCAGCATTTT. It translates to CASLCRPQHF.